Listed below are T cell receptor beta chains from one sample, sequenced in a study of human T cells and chemical hapten exposure. Each CDR3 protein is one row after TCRdb ran MiXCR on the reads. The sample holds about 120,000 distinct CDR3 sequences, over 7.5% seen once. The sequencing sample was made of whole blood. These receptors were taken from a human donor in good health. Some clones in this sample may be carry-over from other donors' samples. Each CDR3 is given with its conserved first and last residue. The D gene is left open where the match is weak. Only part of the rows carry a size: once, few, many, or a class if the clone is expanded.

length: 16
V: TRBV6-5
J: TRBJ1-2
D: TRBD1
size: NA
DNA: TGTGCCAGCAGTTATAGTACGACAGGGGCTAACTATGGCTACACCTTC
CDR3: CASSYSTTGANYGYTF

length: 15
V: TRBV19
J: TRBJ2-2
D: NA
size: NA
DNA: TGTGCCAGTAGTGAAATCAGGGGACACCCCGGGGAGCTGTTTTTT
CDR3: CASSEIRGHPGELFF

length: 12
V: TRBV5-8
J: TRBJ2-1
D: NA
size: few
DNA: TGTGCCAGCAGCAGATCTCAGGCAGAGCAGTTCTTC
CDR3: CASSRSQAEQFF

length: 19
V: TRBV4-2
J: TRBJ1-1
D: NA
size: many
DNA: TGTGCCAGCAGCCAAGGGGCGGCCGGGGGCTTCCTTGATGGCACTGAAGCTTTCTTT
CDR3: CASSQGAAGGFLDGTEAFF

length: 16
V: TRBV9
J: TRBJ2-1
D: TRBD2
size: NA
DNA: TGTGCCAGCACACGCCTCCCCCTCGGGGGGGGCTATGAGCAGTTCTTC
CDR3: CASTRLPLGGGYEQFF

length: 16
V: TRBV20-1
J: TRBJ1-4
D: NA
size: many
DNA: TGCAGTGCTAGAGATCCCAGGACAGTGGGGAATGAAAAACTGTTTTTT
CDR3: CSARDPRTVGNEKLFF

length: 13
V: TRBV5-6
J: TRBJ2-7
D: NA
size: few
DNA: TGTGCCAGCAGCGGGGACACCTCCTACGAGCAGTACTTC
CDR3: CASSGDTSYEQYF

length: 15
V: TRBV5-1
J: TRBJ1-1
D: TRBD1
size: many
DNA: TGCGCCAGCAGCCTAAGGGACAGGGGGGGCACTGAAGCTTTCTTT
CDR3: CASSLRDRGGTEAFF

length: 14
V: TRBV29-1
J: TRBJ2-2
D: TRBD1
size: many
DNA: TGCAGCGTTTCGACAGGGTTGAACACCGGGGAGCTGTTTTTT
CDR3: CSVSTGLNTGELFF

length: 14
V: TRBV29-1
J: TRBJ1-1
D: NA
size: few
DNA: TGCAGCGTTGGCTTCACGGGGAAGCGCACTGAAGCTTTCTTT
CDR3: CSVGFTGKRTEAFF

length: 17
V: TRBV7-9
J: TRBJ2-3
D: TRBD2
size: few
DNA: TGTGCCAGCAGCTCCATCCCCACTAGCGGGGCGGGAGATACGCAGTATTTT
CDR3: CASSSIPTSGAGDTQYF

length: 16
V: TRBV7-2
J: TRBJ1-5
D: NA
size: NA
DNA: TGTGCCAGCAGCTCCGAACATGAGGAGAGTAATCAGCCCCAGCATTTT
CDR3: CASSSEHEESNQPQHF

length: 15
V: TRBV27
J: TRBJ1-1
D: NA
size: many
DNA: TGTGCCAGCAGTTTAGGCCAGATGGGGAACACTGAAGCTTTCTTT
CDR3: CASSLGQMGNTEAFF

length: 12
V: TRBV7-2
J: TRBJ1-1
D: NA
size: NA
DNA: TGTGCCAGCAGCCATATTTACACTGAAGCTTTCTTT
CDR3: CASSHIYTEAFF

length: 15
V: TRBV3-1
J: TRBJ2-3
D: NA
size: few
DNA: TGTGCCAGCAGCCCCGAACAGGCGGTCACAGATACGCAGTATTTT
CDR3: CASSPEQAVTDTQYF

length: 14
V: TRBV12-3/TRBV12-4
J: TRBJ1-5
D: NA
size: many
DNA: TGTGCCAGCAGTTTGGACGGGCTCAATCAGCCCCAGCATTTT
CDR3: CASSLDGLNQPQHF

length: 13
V: TRBV20-1
J: TRBJ1-6
D: NA
size: many
DNA: TGCAGTGCTAGAGAAGGTTCGGATTCACCCCTCCACTTT
CDR3: CSAREGSDSPLHF

length: 16
V: TRBV3-1
J: TRBJ1-1
D: NA
size: many
DNA: TGTGCCAGCAGCCAATATTTCGGGACGGTGAACACTGAAGCTTTCTTT
CDR3: CASSQYFGTVNTEAFF

length: 13
V: TRBV29-1
J: TRBJ2-2
D: TRBD1
size: many
DNA: TGCAGCGGACAAATGACAGGGGCCGGGGAGCTGTTTTTT
CDR3: CSGQMTGAGELFF

length: 15
V: TRBV3-1
J: TRBJ2-7
D: NA
size: NA
DNA: TGTGCCAGCAGCCACCGGCACAGGGTCCCCTACGAGCAGTACTTC
CDR3: CASSHRHRVPYEQYF

length: 13
V: TRBV6-2/TRBV6-3
J: TRBJ1-1
D: NA
size: many
DNA: TGTGCCAGCAGGGCAGTCAGGGACACTGAAGCTTTCTTT
CDR3: CASRAVRDTEAFF

length: 14
V: TRBV20-1
J: TRBJ2-7
D: NA
size: many
DNA: TGCAGTGCTCGTATAGGGGGTTCCCCCTACGAGCAGTACTTC
CDR3: CSARIGGSPYEQYF

length: 14
V: TRBV20-1
J: TRBJ2-1
D: TRBD2
size: many
DNA: TGCAGTGCTAGAGATGGGGGGGGGGACCTTGGGCAGTTCTTC
CDR3: CSARDGGGDLGQFF

length: 15
V: TRBV14
J: TRBJ2-7
D: TRBD1
size: few
DNA: TGTGCCAGCAGCCAATTACAGGGGTTGCTCTACGAGCAGTACTTC
CDR3: CASSQLQGLLYEQYF

length: 13
V: TRBV19
J: TRBJ2-7
D: NA
size: NA
DNA: TGTGCCAGTGCCCTAGGGGGAAACTACGAGCAGTACTTC
CDR3: CASALGGNYEQYF

length: 15
V: TRBV5-1
J: TRBJ2-1
D: NA
size: NA
DNA: TGCGCCAGCAGCATGGCGGTAAATGGAGGGAATGAGCAGTTCTTC
CDR3: CASSMAVNGGNEQFF

length: 16
V: TRBV25-1
J: TRBJ1-6
D: NA
size: few
DNA: TGTGCCAGCAGTGAATATTGGAAAGGGGAGAATTCACCCCTCCACTTT
CDR3: CASSEYWKGENSPLHF

length: 15
V: TRBV7-9
J: TRBJ2-3
D: TRBD1
size: few
DNA: TGTGCCAGCAGCTCCCCGACAGGGATCACAGATACGCAGTATTTT
CDR3: CASSSPTGITDTQYF

length: 15
V: TRBV27
J: TRBJ1-5
D: TRBD1
size: few
DNA: TGTGCCAGCAGTCCAGGACAGGGGCCCCATCAGCCCCAGCATTTT
CDR3: CASSPGQGPHQPQHF

length: 15
V: TRBV9
J: TRBJ1-3
D: NA
size: few
DNA: TGTGCCAGCAGCGTAGAGGACCTCTCTGGAAACACCATATATTTT
CDR3: CASSVEDLSGNTIYF

length: 15
V: TRBV27
J: TRBJ1-5
D: NA
size: many
DNA: TGTGCCAGCAGTTTATCGCAGGGCGGCGATCAGCCCCAGCATTTT
CDR3: CASSLSQGGDQPQHF

length: 15
V: TRBV20-1
J: TRBJ2-3
D: TRBD1
size: NA
DNA: TGCAGTGCTAGAGACCCGGGACAGGCGACAGTTACGCAGTATTTT
CDR3: CSARDPGQATVTQYF

length: 15
V: TRBV20-1
J: TRBJ2-3
D: TRBD2
size: NA
DNA: TGCAGTGCCCACCGTCGGGAGGGCAGCACAGATACGCAGTATTTT
CDR3: CSAHRREGSTDTQYF

length: 14
V: TRBV27
J: TRBJ2-5
D: TRBD1
size: NA
DNA: TGTGCCAGCAGTTTCGGGACAGGGGGTGAGACCCAGTACTTC
CDR3: CASSFGTGGETQYF

length: 12
V: TRBV29-1
J: TRBJ2-6
D: NA
size: NA
DNA: TGCAGCGTTGAGTCTGGGGCCAACGTCCTGACTTTC
CDR3: CSVESGANVLTF

length: 14
V: TRBV2
J: TRBJ2-7
D: TRBD2
size: NA
DNA: TGTGCCAGCAGTGTACTAGCGGGAGGGTACGAGCAGTACTTC
CDR3: CASSVLAGGYEQYF

length: 11
V: TRBV2
J: TRBJ2-3
D: NA
size: few
DNA: TGTGCCAGCAGTGAAGGGGATACGCAGTATTTT
CDR3: CASSEGDTQYF

length: 17
V: TRBV7-2
J: TRBJ2-1
D: TRBD2
size: NA
DNA: TGTGCCAGCAGCTTAGCGGCTAGCGGGTCCCCTTACAATGAGCAGTTCTTC
CDR3: CASSLAASGSPYNEQFF

length: 16
V: TRBV19
J: TRBJ2-6
D: TRBD1
size: few
DNA: TGTGCCAGTAGTGACAGGGCCCTCTCTGGGGCCAACGTCCTGACTTTC
CDR3: CASSDRALSGANVLTF

length: 16
V: TRBV12-3/TRBV12-4
J: TRBJ1-1
D: NA
size: many
DNA: TGTGCCAGCAGTTTAAAGTGGTCGAGACCCCCCACTGAAGCTTTCTTT
CDR3: CASSLKWSRPPTEAFF

length: 15
V: TRBV12-3/TRBV12-4
J: TRBJ2-4
D: NA
size: few
DNA: TGTGCCAGCAGCCGAATCCCAGGGGCGGCTGACATTCAGTACTTC
CDR3: CASSRIPGAADIQYF

length: 12
V: TRBV28
J: TRBJ1-5
D: NA
size: NA
DNA: TGTGCCAGCAGGACGACTAATCAGCCCCAGCATTTT
CDR3: CASRTTNQPQHF

length: 13
V: TRBV5-6
J: TRBJ2-1
D: NA
size: few
DNA: TGTGCCAGCAGCTTTATCTATTACAATGAGCAGTTCTTC
CDR3: CASSFIYYNEQFF

length: 15
V: TRBV20-1
J: TRBJ2-7
D: TRBD2
size: many
DNA: TGCAGTGCTAGAGAACTAGCGGGAGTGAGTTACGAGCAGTACTTC
CDR3: CSARELAGVSYEQYF

length: 15
V: TRBV19
J: TRBJ2-7
D: NA
size: few
DNA: TGTGCCAGTAGTGCCCCCGGGACACCTTTCTACGAGCAGTACTTC
CDR3: CASSAPGTPFYEQYF

length: 15
V: TRBV10-3
J: TRBJ1-1
D: NA
size: many
DNA: TGTGCCATCAGTGAAACAGGGCTCGGCGGGGCTGAAGCTTTCTTT
CDR3: CAISETGLGGAEAFF

length: 15
V: TRBV11-3
J: TRBJ2-5
D: NA
size: few
DNA: TGTGCCAGCAGCTTAGGGCGGGACGCGGGTGAGACCCAGTACTTC
CDR3: CASSLGRDAGETQYF

length: 15
V: TRBV6-6
J: TRBJ2-7
D: TRBD1
size: many
DNA: TGTGCCAGCAGTGACGCGGGACAGGGAGGAGGGGAGCAGTACTTC
CDR3: CASSDAGQGGGEQYF

length: 16
V: TRBV7-9
J: TRBJ1-2
D: NA
size: many
DNA: TGTGCCAGCAGCTTACATATTTTGACGGTTCTCAACGGCTACACCTTC
CDR3: CASSLHILTVLNGYTF